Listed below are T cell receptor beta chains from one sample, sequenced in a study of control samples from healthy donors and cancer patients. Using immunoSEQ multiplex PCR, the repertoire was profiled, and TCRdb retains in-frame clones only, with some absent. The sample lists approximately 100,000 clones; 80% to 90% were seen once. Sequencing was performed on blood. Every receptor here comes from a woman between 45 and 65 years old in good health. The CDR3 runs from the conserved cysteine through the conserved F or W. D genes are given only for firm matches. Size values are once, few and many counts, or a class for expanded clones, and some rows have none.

CDR3 DNA: TGTGCCAGTAGTATTTTCGCTGACTATGGCTACACCTTC
CDR3 protein: CASSIFADYGYTF
clone size: few
D gene: .
J gene: TRBJ1-2
V gene: TRBV19

CDR3 DNA: TGTGCCGGGGGGGGCCCTGAAGCTTTCTTT
CDR3 protein: CAGGGPEAFF
clone size: .
D gene: .
J gene: TRBJ1-1
V gene: TRBV19

CDR3 DNA: TGTGCCAGCAGCGCCACCCTAAGCTCCTACAATGAGCAGTTCTTC
CDR3 protein: CASSATLSSYNEQFF
clone size: .
D gene: .
J gene: TRBJ2-1
V gene: TRBV7-9

CDR3 DNA: TGTGCCACCAGTTCCTACAATGAGCAGTTCTTC
CDR3 protein: CATSSYNEQFF
clone size: .
D gene: .
J gene: TRBJ2-1
V gene: TRBV24-1

CDR3 DNA: TGTGCCAGCAGTCGGGTGGGGGGAGAGACCCAGTACTTC
CDR3 protein: CASSRVGGETQYF
clone size: .
D gene: .
J gene: TRBJ2-5
V gene: TRBV6-6

CDR3 DNA: TGTGCCAGCAGCGTTAACAATGAGCAGTTCTTC
CDR3 protein: CASSVNNEQFF
clone size: once
D gene: .
J gene: TRBJ2-1
V gene: TRBV7-2

CDR3 DNA: TGTGCCAGCAGCCGAGGGCAGGGTAGGAATCAGCCCCAGCATTTT
CDR3 protein: CASSRGQGRNQPQHF
clone size: .
D gene: .
J gene: TRBJ1-5
V gene: TRBV3-1/TRBV3-2

CDR3 DNA: TGTGCCAGCAGTTACGGGGTGGGGAGCGGCACCGGGGAGCTGTTTTTT
CDR3 protein: CASSYGVGSGTGELFF
clone size: .
D gene: .
J gene: TRBJ2-2
V gene: TRBV6-5

CDR3 DNA: TGTGCCAGCAGCCCCCCCGGGGCCGTGTACGAGCAGTACTTC
CDR3 protein: CASSPPGAVYEQYF
clone size: .
D gene: .
J gene: TRBJ2-7
V gene: TRBV13

CDR3 DNA: TGTGCCAGCAGGCCGGGGGGGAGGGGAGAGACCCAGTACTTC
CDR3 protein: CASRPGGRGETQYF
clone size: .
D gene: TRBD2
J gene: TRBJ2-5
V gene: TRBV27

CDR3 DNA: TGTGCCAGCAGTCAGACCGTAGGAGGTTCACCCCTCCACTTT
CDR3 protein: CASSQTVGGSPLHF
clone size: .
D gene: .
J gene: TRBJ1-6
V gene: TRBV7-7

CDR3 DNA: TGTGCCAGCAGCTTTAACCCAAGACAGGGGAATTCACCCCTCCACTTT
CDR3 protein: CASSFNPRQGNSPLHF
clone size: once
D gene: TRBD1
J gene: TRBJ1-6
V gene: TRBV5-5

CDR3 DNA: TGCGCCAGCAGTGGAGCTAGCAACACCGGGGAGCTGTTTTTT
CDR3 protein: CASSGASNTGELFF
clone size: .
D gene: .
J gene: TRBJ2-2
V gene: TRBV10-2

CDR3 DNA: TGTGCCAGCAGCTTGAAGCGGTGGGGCTACACCTTC
CDR3 protein: CASSLKRWGYTF
clone size: few
D gene: .
J gene: TRBJ1-2
V gene: TRBV5-6

CDR3 DNA: TGTGCCAGCAGTGAAGGGACCTATGGCTACACCTTC
CDR3 protein: CASSEGTYGYTF
clone size: .
D gene: .
J gene: TRBJ1-2
V gene: TRBV2

CDR3 DNA: TGCGCCAGCAGCTTGGACCAAGAGACCCAGTACTTC
CDR3 protein: CASSLDQETQYF
clone size: few
D gene: .
J gene: TRBJ2-5
V gene: TRBV5-1

CDR3 DNA: TGTGCCAGCAGTCCCGTGCCCGGCTCTGGGGCCAACGTCCTGACTTTC
CDR3 protein: CASSPVPGSGANVLTF
clone size: .
D gene: .
J gene: TRBJ2-6
V gene: TRBV6-2/TRBV6-3

CDR3 DNA: TGTGCCAGCAGCTTGGCCCTGGGAGAGGGTTCACCCCTCCACTTT
CDR3 protein: CASSLALGEGSPLHF
clone size: .
D gene: .
J gene: TRBJ1-6
V gene: TRBV5-6

CDR3 DNA: TGTGCCAGCTCACCTTTGGGACAGGGTAACGAGCAGTACTTC
CDR3 protein: CASSPLGQGNEQYF
clone size: .
D gene: TRBD1
J gene: TRBJ2-7
V gene: TRBV18

CDR3 DNA: TGTGCCAGCCGACGGAGCGAGAGCTCCTACGAGCAGTACTTC
CDR3 protein: CASRRSESSYEQYF
clone size: few
D gene: .
J gene: TRBJ2-7
V gene: TRBV3-1/TRBV3-2

CDR3 DNA: TGTGCCAGCAGCCTGTTGACAGGGACCGATACGCAGTATTTT
CDR3 protein: CASSLLTGTDTQYF
clone size: .
D gene: TRBD1
J gene: TRBJ2-3
V gene: TRBV3-1/TRBV3-2

CDR3 DNA: TGTGCCAGCAGCCGGGACAGGGGGCTCAACATTCAGTACTTC
CDR3 protein: CASSRDRGLNIQYF
clone size: .
D gene: TRBD1
J gene: TRBJ2-4
V gene: TRBV2